These 14 T cell receptor beta chains share one sample of origin, sequenced in a study of vaccination and CD4 T cells after COVID-19. These receptors' targets are unknown. With the Oncomine TCR Beta short-read assay, DNA from cultured CD4+ T cells was sequenced. Via MiXCR, TCRdb re-called the PCR reads, giving one row per CDR3 protein. The data show about 25,000 distinct CDR3 sequences, with under 70% seen just once and about 16% held by the top ten. As to treatment: 10-day PBMC culture with coronavirus spike peptide pools or control peptides (ViraFEST assay). The specimen was CD4+ T cells from blood, cultured in vitro, collected after SARS-CoV-2 vaccination. These receptors all come from a human donor who received a COVID-19 vaccine.

This clonotype was detected only once. The chain recombines TRBV20-1 with TRBJ2-3; 7 bases agree with TRBD2. This CDR3 has 14 residues. The germline V gene has CDR1 DFQATT and CDR2 SNEGSKA (reference sequence). The V and J ends lost 4 bases and 6 bases, in that order; junction bases with no gene match: 10. The CDR3 nucleotides read TGCAGTGCTACCCCTCTGACTAGCCGGGATACGCAGTATTTT. Translated: CSATPLTSRDTQYF.

The rearrangement uses TRBV10-3 and TRBJ2-3; TRBD2 matches 10 bases. The V gene's germline CDR1 is ENHRY and CDR2 SYGVKD. This CDR3 is built from 16 residues. V was pared by 6 bases and J by 5 bases, with 11 bases of the junction left unmatched. The CDR3 nucleotides are TGTGCCATCAGCTCGAAAGCGGGGGGGCAGATAGATACGCAGTATTTT. It encodes CAISSKAGGQIDTQYF.

The rearrangement joins TRBV19 to TRBJ1-2; no clear D gene. Germline assignment: CDR1 LNHDA and CDR2 SQIVND (reference sequence). With 3 bases removed from V and 6 bases from J, the gap between germline ends came to 11 bases. CDR3 length equals 13 residues. The CDR3 is CASSIGPGDGYTF. CDR3 bases: TGTGCCAGTAGTATCGGCCCGGGCGATGGCTACACCTTC. The full variable domain, in which reference TRBV19 and TRBJ1-2 provide the parts outside the CDR3, is DGGITQSPKYLFRKEGQNVTLSCEQNLNHDAMYWYRQDPGQGLRLIYYSQIVNDFQKGDIAEGYSVSREKKESFPLTVTSAQKNPTAFYLCASSIGPGDGYTFGSGTRLTVV.

The rearrangement joins TRBV6-1 to TRBJ1-5, with 7 bases that match TRBD1. Trimming removed 6 bases from V and 0 bases from J; junction bases left unmatched: 5. Germline V gene data show CDR1 as MNHNS and CDR2 as SASEGT. The CDR3 is 15 amino acids. CDR3: CASSPGQASNQPQHF. The CDR3 DNA reads TGTGCCAGCAGCCCAGGACAGGCTAGCAATCAGCCCCAGCATTTT.

This clonotype has a handful of counts. V gene TRBV5-1 combines with J gene TRBJ1-2; 7 bases agree with TRBD1. This CDR3 is built from 13 residues. After removal of 3 bases from V and 2 bases from J, the junction contained 1 base not matched to a gene. Germline V gene data show CDR1 as SGHRS and CDR2 as YFSETQ. The CDR3 nucleotides read TGCGCCAGCAGCTCACAGGGGAACTATGGCTACACCTTC. Translation: CASSSQGNYGYTF.

This clonotype is medium-sized (0.01 to 0.1%) by share. The V call is TRBV27, the J call TRBJ2-3; no definite D call. V gave up 6 bases and J gave up 4 bases, with 11 bases separating them. Germline lookup yields CDR1 MNHEY and CDR2 SMNVEV (reference sequence). This CDR3 comprises 13 residues. The CDR3 loop reads CASSTSAADTQYF. The CDR3 DNA reads as TGTGCCAGCAGCACCTCCGCCGCAGATACGCAGTATTTT.

V and J are TRBV6-5 and TRBJ2-5; a weak D match, TRBD2 (6 bases). The CDR3 is made up of 19 amino acids. CDR1 and CDR2 from the germline V gene are MNHEY and SVGAGI. V gave up 0 bases and J gave up 7 bases, with 27 bases separating them. The CDR3 DNA reads TGTGCCAGCAGTTACTCGATCAAGATAAGGGCTAGCGCGATTTCGACCCAGTACTTC. Encoded protein: CASSYSIKIRASAISTQYF.

This chain uses TRBV11-2 with TRBJ2-3, with D possibly being TRBD2 (6 bases). Deletions cut 4 bases from V and 1 base from J, with 12 bases between. CDR1 and CDR2 from the germline V gene are SGHAT and FQNNGV. This CDR3 comprises 15 residues. CDR3 amino acids: CASSSRGFRTDTQYF. The CDR3 DNA reads as TGTGCCAGCAGCTCCCGGGGGTTTCGCACAGATACGCAGTATTTT.

This clonotype was observed a single time. J is TRBJ2-2 and V is TRBV19; D might be TRBD2 (5 bases). Germline lookup yields CDR1 LNHDA and CDR2 SQIVND (reference sequence). Between the trimmed V and J ends, which lost 0 bases and 5 bases, there was a span of 19 bases. The CDR3 spans 18 residues. CDR3: CASSIDLYGQRRTGELFF. The CDR3, as DNA: TGTGCCAGTAGTATAGATCTATATGGGCAGAGGAGGACCGGGGAGCTGTTTTTT.

The chain is built from TRBV20-1 and TRBJ1-1, with no clear D. V dropped 7 bases and J dropped 5 bases, with 11 bases sitting between them. The CDR3 is made up of 11 amino acids. Germline CDR1 and CDR2: DFQATT and SNEGSKA (reference sequence). The CDR3 DNA is TGCAGTGTGTCGGGTCGGACTGAAGCTTTCTTT. Translated: CSVSGRTEAFF.

The rearrangement joins TRBV12-3 or TRBV12-4 to TRBJ2-7, with D uncertain. This CDR3 spans 11 amino acids. V dropped 3 bases and J dropped 10 bases, with 10 bases sitting between them. The DNA for the CDR3 is TGTGCCAGCAGTTTGTCAAACCACCAGTACTTC. Its protein is CASSLSNHQYF.

This chain joins TRBV10-2 and TRBJ1-1; D gene unclear. Germline V gives CDR1 WSHSY, CDR2 SAAADI. Trimming removed 3 bases from V and 4 bases from J, with 9 bases in between. This CDR3 comprises 13 residues. This chain's CDR3 is CASSEFGSTEAFF. Here the CDR3 DNA reads TGCGCCAGCAGTGAATTTGGCAGCACTGAAGCTTTCTTT.

This chain connects TRBV6-1 to TRBJ1-5, with D unresolved. V was shortened by 9 bases and J by 0 bases, with 12 bases between the two germline ends. The CDR3 runs to 14 residues. Per the germline V gene, CDR1 is MNHNS and CDR2 is SASEGT. CDR3 protein: CASSDRASNQPQHF. CDR3 in DNA: TGTGCCAGTTCAGACCGGGCTAGCAATCAGCCCCAGCATTTT.

This sequence joins TRBV24-1 and TRBJ1-2; the D is unclear. This CDR3 is built from 15 residues. Germline values: CDR1 KGHDR, CDR2 SFDVKD. Trimming left V 3 bases short and J 0 bases short, with 10 bases between. The CDR3 DNA reads as TGTGCCACCAGTGATGTGACTCCAGCTAACTATGGCTACACCTTC. This codes for CATSDVTPANYGYTF.